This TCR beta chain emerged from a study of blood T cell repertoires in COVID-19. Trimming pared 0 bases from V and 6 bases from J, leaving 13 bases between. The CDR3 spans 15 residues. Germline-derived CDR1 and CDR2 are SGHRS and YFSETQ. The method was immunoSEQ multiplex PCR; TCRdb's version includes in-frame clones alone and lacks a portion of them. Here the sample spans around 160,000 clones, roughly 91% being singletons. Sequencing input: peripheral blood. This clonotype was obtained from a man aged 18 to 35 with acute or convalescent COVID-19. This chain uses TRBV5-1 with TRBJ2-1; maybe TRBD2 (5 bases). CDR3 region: CASSLGGLPLNEQFF. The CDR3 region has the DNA TGCGCCAGCAGCTTGGGAGGGTTACCCCTCAATGAGCAGTTCTTC. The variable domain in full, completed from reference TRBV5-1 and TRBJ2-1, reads KAGVTQTPRYLIKTRGQQVTLSCSPISGHRSVSWYQQTPGQGLQFLFEYFSETQRNKGNFPGRFSGRQFSNSRSEMNVSTLELGDSALYLCASSLGGLPLNEQFFGPGTRLTVL.